This T cell receptor (beta chain) was profiled in a study of blood T cell repertoires in COVID-19. Study information: Acute and convalescent COVID-19 samples came from the United States, Italy and Spain. Sample material is recorded as cDNA or gDNA derived from T cells, B-cell-depleted T cells, or PBMCs.

V was pared by 0 bases and J by 6 bases, with 10 bases between. Per germline, CDR1 WSHSY and CDR2 SAAADI. This CDR3 has 14 residues. In the original workflow: From reference gene primer amplification, estimates of nucleated cell counts were derived. Sequencing used immunoSEQ multiplex PCR; TCRdb keeps in-frame clones, though not all of them. For V, J and clone size, that table is used; D and trimming come from the DNA. The sample includes 45,000 to 65,000 clones, about 83% of them seen just once. This sequence originates from a man aged 35-49 years with acute or convalescent COVID-19. Sequenced input: peripheral blood. The chain recombines TRBV10-2 with TRBJ2-3, with D possibly TRBD2 on 5 matching bases. The CDR3 loop reads CASSESGVTDTQYF. CDR3 coding DNA: TGCGCCAGCAGTGAGTCGGGAGTGACCGATACGCAGTATTTT.